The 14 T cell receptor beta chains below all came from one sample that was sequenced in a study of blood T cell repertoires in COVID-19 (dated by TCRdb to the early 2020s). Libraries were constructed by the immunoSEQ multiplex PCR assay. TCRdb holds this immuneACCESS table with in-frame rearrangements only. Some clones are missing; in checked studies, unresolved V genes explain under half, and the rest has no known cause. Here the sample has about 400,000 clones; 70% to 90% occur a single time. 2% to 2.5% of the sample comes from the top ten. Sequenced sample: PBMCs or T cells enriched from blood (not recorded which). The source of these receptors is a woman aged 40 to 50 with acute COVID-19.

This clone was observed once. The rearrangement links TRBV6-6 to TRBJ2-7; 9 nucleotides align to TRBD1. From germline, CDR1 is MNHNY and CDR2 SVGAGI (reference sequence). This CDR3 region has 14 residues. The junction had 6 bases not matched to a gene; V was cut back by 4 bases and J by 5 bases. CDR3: CASSFNRGQDEQYF. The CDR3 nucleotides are TGTGCCAGCAGTTTCAACAGGGGGCAGGACGAGCAGTACTTC.

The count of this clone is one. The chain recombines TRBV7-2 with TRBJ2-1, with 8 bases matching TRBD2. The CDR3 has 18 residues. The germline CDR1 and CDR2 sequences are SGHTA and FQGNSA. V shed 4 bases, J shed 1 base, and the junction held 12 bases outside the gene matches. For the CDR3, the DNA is TGTGCCAGCAGCTCCCCGGAAAGAAGCGGGGGTTCCTACAATGAGCAGTTCTTC. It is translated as CASSSPERSGGSYNEQFF.

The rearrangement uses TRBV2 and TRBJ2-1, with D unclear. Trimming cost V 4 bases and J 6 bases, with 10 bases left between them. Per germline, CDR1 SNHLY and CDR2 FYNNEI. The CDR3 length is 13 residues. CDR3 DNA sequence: TGTGCCAGCAGTGCCCCACCCGGCAATGAGCAGTTCTTC. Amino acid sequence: CASSAPPGNEQFF.

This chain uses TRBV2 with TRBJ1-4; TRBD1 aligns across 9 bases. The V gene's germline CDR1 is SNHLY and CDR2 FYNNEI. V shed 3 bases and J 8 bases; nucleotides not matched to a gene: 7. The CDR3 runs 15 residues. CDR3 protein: CASSEATGGWEKLFF. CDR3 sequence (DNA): TGTGCCAGCAGTGAGGCGACAGGGGGTTGGGAAAAACTGTTTTTT.

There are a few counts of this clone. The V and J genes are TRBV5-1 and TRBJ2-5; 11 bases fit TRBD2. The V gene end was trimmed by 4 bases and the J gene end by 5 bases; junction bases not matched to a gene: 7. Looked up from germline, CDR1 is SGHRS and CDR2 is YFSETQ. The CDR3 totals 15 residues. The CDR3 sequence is CASSPRLAGMETQYF. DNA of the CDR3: TGCGCCAGCAGCCCCCGACTAGCGGGGATGGAGACCCAGTACTTC. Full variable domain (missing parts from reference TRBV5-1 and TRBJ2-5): KAGVTQTPRYLIKTRGQQVTLSCSPISGHRSVSWYQQTPGQGLQFLFEYFSETQRNKGNFPGRFSGRQFSNSRSEMNVSTLELGDSALYLCASSPRLAGMETQYFGPGTRLLVL.

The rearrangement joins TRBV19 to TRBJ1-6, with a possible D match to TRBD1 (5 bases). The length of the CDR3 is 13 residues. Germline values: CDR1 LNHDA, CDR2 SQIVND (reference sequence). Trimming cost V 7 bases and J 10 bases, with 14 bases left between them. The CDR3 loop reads CASTGGFRSPLHF. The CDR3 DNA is TGTGCCAGTACGGGGGGGTTTAGATCACCCCTCCACTTT.

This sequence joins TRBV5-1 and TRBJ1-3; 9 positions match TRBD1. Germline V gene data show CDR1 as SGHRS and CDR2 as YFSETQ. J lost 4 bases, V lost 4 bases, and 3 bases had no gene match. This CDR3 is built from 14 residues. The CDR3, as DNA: TGCGCCAGCAGCGAAGGGACAGGGGGAAACACCATATATTTT. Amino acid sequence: CASSEGTGGNTIYF.

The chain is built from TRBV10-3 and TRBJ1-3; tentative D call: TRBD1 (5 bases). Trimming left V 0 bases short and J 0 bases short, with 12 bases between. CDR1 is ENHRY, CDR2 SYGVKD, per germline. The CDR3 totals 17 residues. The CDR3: CAISESGKGHSGNTIYF. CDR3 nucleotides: TGTGCCATCAGTGAGTCGGGGAAGGGGCACTCTGGAAACACCATATATTTT.

The CDR3 loop reads CASSPAGAIVSGANVLTF. The CDR3 nucleotides read TGTGCCAGCAGCCCAGCGGGGGCCATTGTCTCTGGGGCCAACGTCCTGACTTTC. The rearrangement joins TRBV3-1 (or the pseudogene TRBV3-2) to TRBJ2-6; TRBD2 matches 8 bases. The germline V gene encodes CDR1 LGHDT and CDR2 YNNKEL (reference sequence). The CDR3 runs 18 residues. J was trimmed by 0 bases and V by 4 bases; bases with no gene match: 8.

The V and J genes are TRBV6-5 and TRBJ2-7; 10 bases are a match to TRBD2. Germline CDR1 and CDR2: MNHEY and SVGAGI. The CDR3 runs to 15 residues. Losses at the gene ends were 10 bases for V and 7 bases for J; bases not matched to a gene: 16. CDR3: CATSEYEGLAREQYF. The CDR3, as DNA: TGTGCCACTAGCGAGTACGAGGGACTAGCGCGTGAGCAGTACTTC.

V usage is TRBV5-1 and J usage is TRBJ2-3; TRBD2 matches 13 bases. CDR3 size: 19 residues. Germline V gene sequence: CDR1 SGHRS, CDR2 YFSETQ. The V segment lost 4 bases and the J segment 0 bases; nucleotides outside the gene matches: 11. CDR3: CASSPGLAGDTSSTDTQYF. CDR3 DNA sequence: TGCGCCAGCAGCCCCGGACTAGCGGGGGATACCTCTAGCACAGATACGCAGTATTTT.

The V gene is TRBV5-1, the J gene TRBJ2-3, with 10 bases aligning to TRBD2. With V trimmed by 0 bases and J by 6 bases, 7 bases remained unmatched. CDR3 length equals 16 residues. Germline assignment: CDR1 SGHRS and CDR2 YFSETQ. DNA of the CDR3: TGCGCCAGCAGCTTGGTGGCTAGCGGGGGAATGGATACGCAGTATTTT. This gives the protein CASSLVASGGMDTQYF.

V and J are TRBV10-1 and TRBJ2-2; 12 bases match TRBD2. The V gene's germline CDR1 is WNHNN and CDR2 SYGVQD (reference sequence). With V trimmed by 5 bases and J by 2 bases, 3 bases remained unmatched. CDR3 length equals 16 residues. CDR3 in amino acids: CASSRTSGENTGELFF. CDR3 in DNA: TGCGCCAGCAGTAGGACTAGCGGGGAAAACACCGGGGAGCTGTTTTTT.

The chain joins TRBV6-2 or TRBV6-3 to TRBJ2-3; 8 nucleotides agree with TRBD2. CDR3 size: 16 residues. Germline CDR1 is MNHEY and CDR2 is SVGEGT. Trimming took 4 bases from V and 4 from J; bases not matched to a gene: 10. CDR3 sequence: CASSSETSAGPDTQYF. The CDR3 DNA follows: TGTGCCAGCAGTTCGGAGACTAGCGCGGGCCCAGATACGCAGTATTTT.